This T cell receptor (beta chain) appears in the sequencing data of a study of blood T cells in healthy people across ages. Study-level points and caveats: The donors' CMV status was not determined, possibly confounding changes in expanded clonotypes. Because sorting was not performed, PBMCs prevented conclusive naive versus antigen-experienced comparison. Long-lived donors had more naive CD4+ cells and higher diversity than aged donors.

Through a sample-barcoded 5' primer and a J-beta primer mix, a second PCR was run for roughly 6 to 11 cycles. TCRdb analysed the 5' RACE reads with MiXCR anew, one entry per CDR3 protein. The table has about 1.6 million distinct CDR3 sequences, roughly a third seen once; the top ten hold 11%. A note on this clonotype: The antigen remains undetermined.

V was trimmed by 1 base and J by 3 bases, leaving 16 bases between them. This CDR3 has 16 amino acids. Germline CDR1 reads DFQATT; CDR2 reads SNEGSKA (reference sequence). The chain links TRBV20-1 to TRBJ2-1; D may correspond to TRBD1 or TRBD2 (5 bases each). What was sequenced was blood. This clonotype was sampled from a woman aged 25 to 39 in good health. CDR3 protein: CSARALEGTNYNEQFF. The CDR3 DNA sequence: TGCAGTGCTAGAGCTCTCGAGGGGACGAACTACAATGAGCAGTTCTTC.